Listed here are 29 T cell receptor beta chains from one sample, sequenced in a study of cytomegalovirus exposure and HLA in healthy donors (TCRdb year 2017). The method behind the library was the immunoSEQ multiplex PCR assay. For the multiplex PCR, a mixture combining 60 forward primers for TCR Vbeta segments and 13 reverse primers for TCR Jbeta segments was used. This immuneACCESS table, as held by TCRdb, lists in-frame sequences with V and J called but not all clones. Of the missing ones, under half trace to an unresolved V gene in checked studies; the others have no known cause. This sample holds some 220,000 clones; around 80% were observed only once. Clones ranked in the top ten supply around 2.8% of the sample. The specimen was PBMCs. These receptors all stem from a woman aged 55-69 years in good health and CMV-seropositive.

The chain employs TRBV11-2 and TRBJ1-1; D unclear. The CDR3 totals 12 residues. Germline loops: CDR1 SGHAT, CDR2 FQNNGV. V was cut by 4 bases and J by 2 bases, with 5 bases left in between. This chain's CDR3 is CASSWANTEAFF. The CDR3, as DNA: TGTGCCAGCAGCTGGGCTAACACTGAAGCTTTCTTT.

This sequence joins TRBV7-2 and TRBJ1-2; D is unresolved. CDR1 and CDR2 from the germline V gene are SGHTA and FQGNSA. Trimming removed 3 bases at V and 5 bases at J, with 10 bases between. The CDR3 consists of 13 residues. The CDR3 loop is CASSFERFYGYTF. In DNA form, the CDR3 reads TGTGCCAGCAGCTTCGAGAGGTTTTATGGCTACACCTTC.

The J gene is TRBJ1-5, the V gene TRBV18, with TRBD1 as a possible D gene (5 bases). Germline V CDR1 and CDR2: KGHSH, LQKENI. The V gene lost 4 bases and the J gene lost 4 bases, with 8 bases spanning the gap. The CDR3 is made up of 13 amino acids. The CDR3 region is CASSQGPNQPQHF. In DNA, the CDR3 is TGTGCCAGCTCACAGGGGCCGAATCAGCCCCAGCATTTT.

The CDR3 reads CASASGRAPYNEQFF. CDR3 sequence (DNA): TGCGCCAGCGCTAGCGGGAGGGCCCCCTACAATGAGCAGTTCTTC. V gene TRBV10-1 combines with J gene TRBJ2-1; TRBD2 matches at 12 bases. The ends lost 8 bases at V and 2 bases at J; junction bases unmatched: 4. The CDR3 consists of 15 residues. Germline lookup yields CDR1 WNHNN and CDR2 SYGVQD (reference sequence).

The chain combines TRBV7-6 with TRBJ2-5; 8 positions match TRBD1. V shed 5 bases and J 2 bases; nucleotides not matched to a gene: 10. The CDR3 runs 16 residues. Germline V lookup: CDR1 SGHVS, CDR2 FNYEAQ. The DNA for the CDR3 is TGTGCCAGCAGCCCCCTTCTGGACAGGGCACAAGAGACCCAGTACTTC. Translation: CASSPLLDRAQETQYF.

The rearrangement links TRBV6-5 to TRBJ1-2; 8 bases line up with TRBD1. CDR1 and CDR2 (germline): MNHEY, SVGAGI. Trimming removed 2 bases from V and 5 bases from J; junction bases left unmatched: 10. CDR3 length: 16 amino acids. This CDR3 is CASSYPRIQGGYGYTF. DNA for the CDR3: TGTGCCAGCAGTTACCCGAGGATACAGGGGGGTTATGGCTACACCTTC.

This clone was detected a few times. This chain connects TRBV5-5 to TRBJ1-2, with TRBD1 identical over 7 bases. The germline V gene encodes CDR1 SGHKS and CDR2 YYEKEE (reference sequence). V shed 1 base and J 2 bases; nucleotides not matched to a gene: 8. The CDR3 runs 16 residues. CDR3 amino acids: CASSLMTGSTNYGYTF. The DNA of the CDR3 is TGTGCCAGCAGCTTGATGACAGGGTCCACAAACTATGGCTACACCTTC.

The chain employs TRBV29-1 and TRBJ2-3, with TRBD1 as a possible D gene (6 bases). Germline CDR1 SQVTM, CDR2 ANQGSEA. The CDR3 covers 13 residues. V dropped 7 bases and J dropped 0 bases, with 11 bases sitting between them. The CDR3 coding sequence is TGCAGCGCTGGGACACCTAGCACAGATACGCAGTATTTT. Its translation is CSAGTPSTDTQYF.

The chain couples TRBV12-5 to TRBJ1-5, with D uncertain. The CDR3 extends over 14 amino acids. In germline, CDR1 is LGHNT, CDR2 FRNRAP. V gave up 7 bases and J gave up 1 base, with 11 bases separating them. CDR3 nucleotides: TGTGCTAGTGCCCGGAGGATGAGCAATCAGCCCCAGCATTTT. Translated, it gives CASARRMSNQPQHF.

This clone was seen only a few times. CDR3 in amino acids: CASSLRQPRETQYF. In DNA, the CDR3 is TGCGCCAGCAGCTTAAGACAGCCCCGAGAGACCCAGTACTTC. The chain employs TRBV5-1 and TRBJ2-5, with D possibly matching TRBD1 (5 bases). The V gene's germline CDR1 is SGHRS and CDR2 YFSETQ. V lost 2 bases to trimming and J lost 4 bases, with 12 bases between them. CDR3 length: 14 residues.

The rearrangement uses TRBV4-1 and TRBJ2-2, with TRBD2 as a possible D gene (7 bases). Germline CDR1 is MGHRA and CDR2 is YSYEKL. There are 18 residues in the CDR3. Between the trimmed V and J ends, which lost 2 bases and 0 bases, there was a span of 16 bases. CDR3 nucleotide sequence: TGCGCCAGCAGCCAATCCCCAGAGGGGGGGGCGAACACCGGGGAGCTGTTTTTT. Protein sequence: CASSQSPEGGANTGELFF.

This chain links TRBV27 with TRBJ1-2; 7 nucleotides agree with TRBD1. The CDR3 has 15 residues. Germline CDR1 and CDR2: MNHEY and SMNVEV (reference sequence). Trimming cost V 5 bases and J 8 bases; bases outside gene matches: 14. CDR3 DNA: TGTGCCAGCAGTGGTATTGCAGGGGGTGAGAAGGGCTACACCTTC. Translation gives CASSGIAGGEKGYTF.

The chain has TRBV18 and TRBJ2-7, with 7 bases matching TRBD1. V shed 3 bases, J shed 3 bases, and the junction held 5 bases outside the gene matches. Per germline, CDR1 KGHSH and CDR2 LQKENI. This CDR3 has 14 amino acids. The CDR3 sequence: CASSPTDRLYEQYF. As DNA, the CDR3 is TGTGCCAGCTCACCGACGGACAGGCTCTACGAGCAGTACTTC.

The V call is TRBV9, the J call TRBJ2-2; no clear D. The length of the CDR3 is 16 residues. Per the germline V gene, CDR1 is SGDLS and CDR2 is YYNGEE. V was trimmed by 2 bases and J by 7 bases, leaving 18 bases between them. The CDR3 protein is CASSVSLVVHFGELFF. The DNA of the CDR3 is TGTGCCAGCAGCGTTTCCCTAGTAGTGCATTTCGGGGAGCTGTTTTTT.

This clone showed up just a few times. This chain joins TRBV18 and TRBJ1-1; D not resolved. Trimming stripped 6 bases from V and 1 base from J, with 9 bases between. Germline loops: CDR1 KGHSH, CDR2 LQKENI. CDR3 length equals 13 residues. CDR3 bases: TGTGCCAGCTCCCGGACTGCGAACACTGAAGCTTTCTTT. This gives the protein CASSRTANTEAFF.

V and J are TRBV7-2 and TRBJ1-3; D is uncertain. The germline V gene has CDR1 SGHTA and CDR2 FQGNSA. CDR3 size: 16 residues. V lost 3 bases, J lost 4 bases, and 16 bases lay in between. CDR3 amino acids: CASSFLRTLTGNTIYF. The DNA of the CDR3 is TGTGCCAGCAGCTTTTTGAGAACACTGACAGGAAACACCATATATTTT.

The chain employs TRBV5-1 and TRBJ2-2; 7 bases align to TRBD1. Per the germline V gene, CDR1 is SGHRS and CDR2 is YFSETQ. V lost 2 bases to trimming and J lost 4 bases; unmatched junction nucleotides: 2. This CDR3 has 14 amino acids. CDR3 residues: CASSFRGSTGELFF. The CDR3 DNA reads TGCGCCAGCAGCTTCAGGGGGAGCACCGGGGAGCTGTTTTTT.

The chain combines TRBV2 with TRBJ2-7; the D is unclear. The V and J ends lost 3 bases and 2 bases respectively, with 11 bases between them. The CDR3 covers 14 residues. CDR1 SNHLY and CDR2 FYNNEI come from the germline V gene. CDR3 bases: TGTGCCAGCAGTGAGAGAGAGGCGGCCTACGAGCAGTACTTC. As protein: CASSEREAAYEQYF. The variable domain in full, completed from reference TRBV2 and TRBJ2-7, reads EPEVTQTPSHQVTQMGQEVILRCVPISNHLYFYWYRQILGQKVEFLVSFYNNEISEKSEIFDDQFSVERPDGSNFTLKIRSTKLEDSAMYFCASSEREAAYEQYFGPGTRLTVT.

The V and J genes are TRBV9 and TRBJ2-2, with no clear D. Trimming took 2 bases from V and 6 from J, leaving 8 bases between them. The CDR3 consists of 13 residues. Germline CDR1 reads SGDLS; CDR2 reads YYNGEE. CDR3 bases: TGTGCCAGCAGCGTCAGGCAGTCCGGGGAGCTGTTTTTT. It specifies CASSVRQSGELFF. The full variable domain, with the rest looked up from reference TRBV9 and TRBJ2-2, is DSGVTQTPKHLITATGQRVTLRCSPRSGDLSVYWYQQSLDQGLQFLIQYYNGEERAKGNILERFSAQQFPDLHSELNLSSLELGDSALYFCASSVRQSGELFFGEGSRLTVL.

The chain has TRBV6-1 and TRBJ2-3, with 7 bases lining up with TRBD2. CDR3 length equals 14 residues. V was clipped by 6 bases and J by 3 bases; unmatched bases: 6. Germline values: CDR1 MNHNS, CDR2 SASEGT. CDR3 amino acids: CASSHGTITDTQYF. The CDR3 coding sequence is TGTGCCAGCAGCCATGGGACTATTACAGATACGCAGTATTTT.

A word on this clone: Other nucleotide sequences in the sample specify the same CDR3. The V gene is TRBV5-1, the J gene TRBJ1-2; 9 nucleotides align to TRBD1. Germline CDR1 is SGHRS and CDR2 is YFSETQ. The J segment lost 6 bases and the V segment lost 4 bases, leaving 4 bases of the junction unmatched. CDR3 length: 13 residues. The DNA of the CDR3 is TGCGCCAGCAGCACGGGACAGGGTGATGGCTACACCTTC. This sequence encodes CASSTGQGDGYTF.

The chain recombines TRBV6-5 with TRBJ1-2, with D perhaps matching TRBD1 (5 bases). Trimming took off 0 bases at V and 4 bases at J, with 9 bases between the two ends. The CDR3 length is 14 residues. In germline, CDR1 is MNHEY, CDR2 SVGAGI. CDR3 nucleotide sequence: TGTGCCAGCAGTTACTCAGCGGGACCCTATGGCTACACCTTC. It specifies CASSYSAGPYGYTF.

This clone was detected only a few times. V is TRBV18 and J is TRBJ2-1; D is undetermined. This CDR3 is built from 13 residues. The V end lost 3 bases, the J end lost 8 bases, and 11 bases lay between the germline ends. The germline gives CDR1 KGHSH, CDR2 LQKENI. The CDR3 here is CASSPRRSDEQFF. CDR3 DNA sequence: TGTGCCAGCTCACCCCGCAGGTCGGATGAGCAGTTCTTC.

About this clone: The same CDR3 also results from other DNA sequences found in this sample. The chain links TRBV28 to TRBJ1-2, with 8 bases fitting TRBD1. Looked up from germline, CDR1 is MDHEN and CDR2 is SYDVKM. This CDR3 region has 15 residues. V lost 3 bases, J lost 4 bases, and 7 bases stayed unmatched. In DNA form, the CDR3 reads TGTGCCAGCAGTTTCCAGGGGGCGCGAAGCTATGGCTACACCTTC. Its protein is CASSFQGARSYGYTF.

This clone has a single count. DNA for the CDR3: TGTGCCAGCTCACCACTTAGCGGGAGTTCCGGGGAGCTGTTTTTT. Translation gives CASSPLSGSSGELFF. The rearrangement links TRBV18 to TRBJ2-2, with 9 bases lining up with TRBD2. Trimming took 1 base from V and 6 from J; bases not matched to a gene: 3. The germline gives CDR1 KGHSH, CDR2 LQKENI. The length of the CDR3 is 15 residues.

This chain connects TRBV27 to TRBJ2-2; the D gene is possibly TRBD1 (6 bases). The V gene's germline CDR1 is MNHEY and CDR2 SMNVEV (reference sequence). This CDR3 has 14 amino acids. Deletions cut 6 bases from V and 2 bases from J, with 10 bases between. The chain's CDR3 is CASRGRGNTGELFF. The CDR3 DNA reads as TGTGCCAGCAGGGGCAGGGGAAACACCGGGGAGCTGTTTTTT.

The V and J genes are TRBV11-2 and TRBJ1-5; a weak D match, TRBD1 (5 bases). Trimming removed 1 base from V and 11 bases from J, with 18 bases in between. The length of the CDR3 is 15 residues. In germline, CDR1 is SGHAT, CDR2 FQNNGV. The CDR3 loop reads CASSLVTGVDGTQHF. The CDR3 region has the DNA TGTGCCAGCAGCTTAGTGACGGGGGTTGATGGAACCCAGCATTTT.

The chain carries TRBV7-9 and TRBJ1-1; unclear D gene. This CDR3 has 14 residues. Germline V gene sequence: CDR1 SEHNR, CDR2 FQNEAQ (reference sequence). V was cut by 2 bases and J by 4 bases, with 11 bases left in between. The CDR3 loop reads CASSLTAAGTEAFF. The CDR3 DNA follows: TGTGCCAGCAGCTTAACCGCAGCAGGCACTGAAGCTTTCTTT.

The chain carries TRBV18 and TRBJ2-5; TRBD1 agrees at 7 bases. CDR3 length: 13 residues. The trim removed 5 bases at V and 3 bases at J, leaving 3 bases unmatched. Looked up from germline, CDR1 is KGHSH and CDR2 is LQKENI. The CDR3 sequence: CASSETGKETQYF. The CDR3 DNA is TGTGCCAGCTCAGAGACAGGGAAAGAGACCCAGTACTTC.